This TCR beta chain was observed in a study of blood T cells in healthy people across ages. The people who gave samples were healthy Caucasians from Russia, aged about 6 to 100. Samples each had at least 5 micrograms of total RNA extracted. Study outcomes and limitations: CMV status of donors was not determined, possibly confounding expanded clonotype changes. Diversity estimated from one million T cells was considered an underestimate.

Per the germline V gene, CDR1 is DFQATT and CDR2 is SNEGSKA (reference sequence). This CDR3 region has 15 residues. A few counts support this clonotype. Antigen: not known. Next came a second PCR, run for roughly 7 to 12 cycles, which used a sample-barcoded 5' primer along with a J-beta primer mix. TCRdb re-derived calls from the 5' RACE reads in MiXCR, one entry per CDR3 protein. This repertoire shows some 750,000 distinct CDR3 sequences, around a fifth found once; its top ten account for around a fifth. This sequence was found in an older man in good health. Sequencing was done on a sample of blood. The chain recombines TRBV20-1 with TRBJ2-1; D is perhaps TRBD1 (7 bases). The J call may be faulty, since TRBJ2-5 better matches the DNA end. DNA for the CDR3: TGCAGTGCTTCTAACTCAGGGGGGATTCCCGAGACCCAGTACTTC. Protein product: CSASNSGGIPETQYF.